The entry below gives a single T cell receptor beta chain sequence along with its context. The record originates from a study of blood T cell repertoires in COVID-19. As for the study in general: Sources were T cells, B-cell-depleted T cells, or PBMCs; the material itself was cDNA or gDNA.

The data were produced by immunoSEQ multiplex PCR, yet TCRdb's version contains in-frame clones alone and is incomplete. The table shows around 65,000 clones, with around four fifths occurring only once. Trimming removed 0 bases at V and 6 bases at J, with 12 bases between. The CDR3 contains 15 residues. The germline V gene has CDR1 KGHSH and CDR2 LQKENI. This chain links TRBV18 with TRBJ2-4, with TRBD2 as a possible D gene (7 bases). The receptor was derived from a man between 65 and 80 years old with acute or convalescent COVID-19. Material for sequencing was peripheral blood. The CDR3 DNA sequence: TGTGCCAGCTCACCACCCCCGGGGGGCCTAAACATTCAGTACTTC. Amino acid sequence: CASSPPPGGLNIQYF.